The 10 T cell receptor beta chains listed next were all sequenced from one sample in a study of blood T cell repertoires in COVID-19 (dated by TCRdb to about 2020). The protocol used for the library was the immunoSEQ multiplex PCR assay. TCRdb holds this immuneACCESS table with in-frame rearrangements only. Some clones are missing; in checked studies, unresolved V genes explain under half, and the rest has no known cause. This sample gives approximately 180,000 clones in total; roughly 88% of them show up just once. Over 2.5% of the sample is held by the ten biggest clonotypes. The material sequenced was peripheral blood. These TCRs come from a man in his sixties with acute or convalescent COVID-19.

This rearrangement joins TRBV7-2 to TRBJ1-3, with no clear D. The CDR3 is 14 residues long. Germline assignment: CDR1 SGHTA and CDR2 FQGNSA. V lost 0 bases to trimming and J lost 0 bases, with 3 bases between them. Here the CDR3 DNA reads TGTGCCAGCAGCTTAGCTAGCTCTGGAAACACCATATATTTT. It codes for CASSLASSGNTIYF. The full variable domain, with the rest looked up from reference TRBV7-2 and TRBJ1-3, is GAGVSQSPSNKVTEKGKDVELRCDPISGHTALYWYRQSLGQGLEFLIYFQGNSAPDKSGLPSDRFSAERTGGSVSTLTIQRTQQEDSAVYLCASSLASSGNTIYFGEGSWLTVV.

CDR3 region: CSVAYRDGYTF. In DNA form, the CDR3 reads TGCAGCGTTGCTTACAGGGATGGCTACACCTTC. The J gene is TRBJ1-2, the V gene TRBV29-1; the D gene is possibly TRBD1 (6 bases). The CDR3 spans 11 residues. V dropped 4 bases and J dropped 6 bases, with 9 bases sitting between them. Germline assignment: CDR1 SQVTM and CDR2 ANQGSEA.

This sequence joins TRBV29-1 and TRBJ2-2, with D possibly being TRBD1 (6 bases). The CDR3 contains 14 residues. Germline loops: CDR1 SQVTM, CDR2 ANQGSEA. Between the trimmed V and J ends, which lost 4 bases and 7 bases, there was a span of 16 bases. The CDR3 sequence: CSVGGPTGGGELFF. In nucleotides, the CDR3 is TGCAGCGTTGGAGGACCGACAGGTGGCGGGGAGCTGTTTTTT.

This clone appeared a single time. V gene TRBV5-1 combines with J gene TRBJ2-3; 10 bases are a match to TRBD1. Germline V gives CDR1 SGHRS, CDR2 YFSETQ. V gave up 4 bases and J gave up 7 bases; unmatched junction bases: 9. The CDR3 totals 15 residues. CDR3 region: CASSPGQGNSNTQYF. The CDR3 nucleotides read TGCGCCAGCAGCCCGGGACAGGGGAATTCTAATACGCAGTATTTT.

The rearrangement uses TRBV19 and TRBJ2-3, with D possibly being TRBD2 (6 bases). The V and J ends lost 4 bases and 3 bases respectively, with 14 bases between them. This CDR3 region has 15 residues. CDR1 is LNHDA and CDR2 is SQIVND in the germline V gene (reference sequence). CDR3 DNA: TGTGCCAGTAGTAGCGGCAGTGGAGGGACAGATACGCAGTATTTT. Translating gives CASSSGSGGTDTQYF.

The chain joins TRBV6-5 to TRBJ2-7; D may be TRBD1 (5 bases). This CDR3 contains 16 residues. Germline V gene lookup returns CDR1 MNHEY and CDR2 SVGAGI. The germline V and J ends were trimmed by 4 bases and 2 bases, with 18 bases remaining between them. The CDR3 is CASSSSAGIHPYEQYF. The CDR3 DNA follows: TGTGCCAGCAGTTCCTCGGCAGGGATTCACCCCTACGAGCAGTACTTC.

The chain uses TRBV19 and TRBJ2-3; maybe TRBD1 (5 bases). Germline values: CDR1 LNHDA, CDR2 SQIVND (reference sequence). The V gene lost 2 bases and the J gene lost 2 bases, with 14 bases spanning the gap. This CDR3 has 16 amino acids. The CDR3 nucleotides are TGTGCCAGTAGTATACAAGGGGTTTCGAACACAGATACGCAGTATTTT. This codes for CASSIQGVSNTDTQYF.

Comments on this clone: At one of its ends the junction is not consistent with the germline gene, which may arise from a read error. V usage is TRBV19 and J usage is TRBJ2-4; D may be TRBD2 (6 bases). Germline V gene lookup returns CDR1 LNHDA and CDR2 SQIVND (reference sequence). This CDR3 has 13 amino acids. For the CDR3, the DNA is TGTGCCAGTACCGGCCCCTCGTACCGGGACTGCTCTTTC. It codes for CASTGPSYRDCSF.

The chain couples TRBV6-5 to TRBJ1-5; no clear D gene. Germline loops: CDR1 MNHEY, CDR2 SVGAGI. This CDR3 region has 14 residues. The V and J ends lost 2 bases and 3 bases respectively, with 8 bases between them. The CDR3, as DNA: TGTGCCAGCAGTTACGGAGGATTCAATCAGCCCCAGCATTTT. Translation gives CASSYGGFNQPQHF.

In nucleotides, the CDR3 is TGCGCCAGCAGCCAACAACCGGGACTAGCAAACTACAATGAGCAGTTCTTC. As protein: CASSQQPGLANYNEQFF. The chain uses TRBV4-3 and TRBJ2-1, with TRBD2 matching over 9 bases. V shed 2 bases, J shed 3 bases, and the junction held 8 bases outside the gene matches. Germline CDR1 reads LGHNA; CDR2 reads YSLEER. The CDR3 has 17 residues.